These 8 T cell receptor beta chains were all obtained from the same sample, sequenced in a study of blood T cells in healthy people across ages. The use of a sample-barcoded 5' primer and a J-beta primer mix characterized a second PCR of 7 to 11 cycles. MiXCR, applied by TCRdb to the 5' RACE reads, yields one record per CDR3 protein. Among hundreds of thousands of distinct CDR3 sequences listed, around 27% were seen once. This same sample was also taken into another study, of T cells of mothers and their children.

The specimen was blood. The receptors shown here come from a boy aged 2 to 9 in good health.

The gene calls are TRBV4-2 and TRBJ2-3; a possible D gene is TRBD2 (6 bases). The germline V gene encodes CDR1 LGHNA and CDR2 YNFKEQ. The CDR3 extends over 15 amino acids. The V gene lost 0 bases and the J gene lost 4 bases, with 11 bases spanning the gap. The CDR3 loop reads CASSQDLGGSDTQYF. CDR3 coding DNA: TGTGCCAGCAGCCAAGATCTGGGGGGATCAGATACGCAGTATTTT.

The chain has TRBV4-3 and TRBJ2-1; 14 bases line up with TRBD2. CDR3 size: 15 residues. With V trimmed by 4 bases and J by 8 bases, 4 bases remained unmatched. Germline V CDR1 and CDR2: LGHNA, YSLEER. CDR3 in DNA: TGCGCCAGCAGCCCGGGACTAGCGGGAGAACATGAGCAGTTCTTC. Protein: CASSPGLAGEHEQFF.

The V and J genes are TRBV6-1 and TRBJ1-1; D may be TRBD1 (6 bases). The CDR3 runs 12 residues. Trimming removed 7 bases at V and 6 bases at J, with 12 bases between. Germline V gene sequence: CDR1 MNHNS, CDR2 SASEGT. Here the CDR3 reads CASNDRLSEAFF. CDR3 nucleotides: TGTGCCAGCAATGACAGGTTATCTGAAGCTTTCTTT.

The chain has TRBV12-3 or TRBV12-4 and TRBJ2-4; 8 positions match TRBD1. With 6 bases clipped from V and 9 bases from J, the junction kept 7 bases outside the gene matches. The length of the CDR3 is 13 residues. The chain's CDR3 is CASRKVQGVIQYF. For the CDR3, the DNA is TGTGCCAGCAGAAAGGTACAGGGGGTCATTCAGTACTTC.

V and J are TRBV20-1 and TRBJ2-1; no firm D call. This CDR3 is built from 13 residues. CDR1 DFQATT and CDR2 SNEGSKA come from the germline V gene (reference sequence). Trimming shortened V by 0 bases and J by 6 bases, and 9 bases separated the two germline ends. The CDR3 DNA reads TGCAGTGCTAGAGATCCACGGAGCAATGAGCAGTTCTTC. It yields the protein CSARDPRSNEQFF.

This chain joins TRBV10-3 and TRBJ2-1, with D possibly TRBD1 on 6 matching bases. Germline lookup yields CDR1 ENHRY and CDR2 SYGVKD. The CDR3 loop spans 15 amino acids. Between the trimmed V and J ends, which lost 5 bases and 3 bases, there was a span of 14 bases. The CDR3 reads CAISPSGAGYNEQFF. CDR3 sequence (DNA): TGTGCCATCAGTCCGTCAGGGGCCGGCTACAATGAGCAGTTCTTC.

This clonotype was picked up a small number of times. V is TRBV25-1 and J is TRBJ2-1; D gene uncertain. The J call may be in error: the DNA end matches TRBJ2-7 better. The CDR3 runs 14 residues. Germline lookup yields CDR1 MGHDK and CDR2 SYGVNS. CDR3 nucleotide sequence: TGTGCCAGCAGTGGATGGGATCCCGACCACGAGCAGTACTTC. Its translation: CASSGWDPDHEQYF.

This clonotype was recorded many times. The chain carries TRBV10-3 and TRBJ2-5; the match to TRBD2 covers 7 bases. Germline CDR1 is ENHRY and CDR2 is SYGVKD. The CDR3 spans 14 residues. V was clipped by 2 bases and J by 4 bases; unmatched bases: 4. CDR3 in DNA: TGTGCCATCAGTGAGGCGGGAGAGAGAGAGACCCAGTACTTC. Translated, it gives CAISEAGERETQYF.